This TCR beta chain stems from a study of blood T cell repertoires in COVID-19. Study background: Collection of acute and convalescent COVID-19 samples took place in the United States, Italy and Spain. Sources were T cells, B-cell-depleted T cells, or PBMCs; the material itself was cDNA or gDNA.

Per the germline V gene, CDR1 is LGHDT and CDR2 is YNNKEL (reference sequence). V gave up 3 bases and J gave up 5 bases; unmatched junction bases: 4. The CDR3 extends over 15 amino acids. Original handling: Estimates of nucleated cell counts were drawn from the amplification of reference gene primers. Sequenced by immunoSEQ multiplex PCR; TCRdb stores in-frame clones only, minus some. V and J calls and clone size follow that table, whereas D and trimming were derived from the DNA. The data hold around 100,000 clones, with roughly nine tenths observed a single time. The sequenced material came from peripheral blood. V is TRBV3-1 (or the pseudogene TRBV3-2) and J is TRBJ2-1, with 10 positions matching TRBD2. The TCR originated in a woman aged 55-70 years with acute or convalescent COVID-19. The CDR3 DNA is TGTGCCAGCAGCCAGGGTAGCGGGAGGAACAATGAGCAGTTCTTC. Translation gives CASSQGSGRNNEQFF.